This T cell receptor beta chain was documented in a study of cytomegalovirus exposure and HLA in healthy donors. Study-level findings and limits: Accurate HLA-A and HLA-B prediction from TCR beta sequences was reported for most subjects.

Concerning this clone: Its antigen is as yet unknown.

This CDR3 has 15 amino acids. Germline CDR1 LNHDA, CDR2 SQIVND (reference sequence). With V trimmed by 5 bases and J by 3 bases, 5 bases remained unmatched. PCR amplification relied on 60 Vbeta primers (plus 13 Jbeta primers). The table came from immunoSEQ multiplex PCR; TCRdb's copy has only in-frame clones and leaves some out. The sample includes approximately 110,000 clones, 70% to 80% seen only once; the top ten take 4% to 5%. This rearrangement joins TRBV19 to TRBJ1-3, with 9 bases that match TRBD1. This receptor was identified in a woman in her thirties or forties in good health and CMV-seropositive. Sequenced material: PBMCs. CDR3 protein: CASSATGGHGNTIYF. The DNA of the CDR3 is TGTGCCAGTAGTGCAACAGGGGGCCATGGAAACACCATATATTTT.